A selection of T cell receptor beta chains follows, all from one sample in a study of somatic mutations in cytotoxic T cells in rheumatoid arthritis. Sequencing used immunoSEQ multiplex PCR; TCRdb keeps in-frame clones, though not all of them. The sample holds 2,500 to 3,500 clones; 70% to 90% are singletons and the top ten take about 33%. The sequenced sample was CD8+ T cells sorted from blood. Receptors were obtained from an older woman with rheumatoid arthritis. The CDR3 runs from the conserved cysteine through the conserved F or W. Fields, in order: V gene, J gene, clone size, CDR3 protein. Not all rows give a size; the values are once, few, many and, for expanded clones, a class.

>TRBV5-6|TRBJ2-3|once
CASSPGPSTDTQYF
>TRBV30|TRBJ2-7|.
CAWSVTGGEQYF
>TRBV5-5|TRBJ2-7|.
CASSLDLSYEQYF
>TRBV11-2|TRBJ2-7|.
CASSLGGGGEQYF
>TRBV7-6|TRBJ2-7|.
CASSYRASRGSYEQYF
>TRBV5-4|TRBJ1-2|.
CASSLGGRANYGYTF
>TRBV11-2|TRBJ2-7|.
CASRKLAGNYEQYF
>TRBV27|TRBJ2-3|.
CASGLAGGGTDTQYF
>TRBV2|TRBJ2-2|.
CASIEGRGRTGELFF
>TRBV9|TRBJ1-2|.
CASSPRSQGVVYGYTF
>TRBV18|TRBJ2-2|once
CASSPPGTENTGELFF
>TRBV7-9|TRBJ1-1|.
CASSRQGIGSTEAFF
>TRBV27|TRBJ2-3|.
CASSLSLAGAITDTQYF
>TRBV2|TRBJ2-3|.
CASSGGLGGGTDTQYF
>TRBV21-1|TRBJ2-5|.
CASRPLVGYQETQYF
>TRBV7-6|TRBJ2-7|.
CASSTTGDEQYF
>TRBV19|TRBJ1-2|once
CASSSLTDSNYGYTF
>TRBV9|TRBJ1-1|.
CASSVVGTDGTEAFF
>TRBV28|TRBJ2-1|.
CASSLVSVGQGHEQFF
>TRBV27|TRBJ2-7|.
CASSLVQGPGEQYF
>TRBV28|TRBJ2-7|once
CASSGTGIPYEQYF
>TRBV7-9|TRBJ1-1|.
CASSLVDIRGRRFAEAFF
>TRBV5-8|TRBJ1-1|once
CASRDRGWMGTEAFF
>TRBV5-6|TRBJ2-7|.
CASSYGGTSYEQYF
>TRBV7-8|TRBJ2-7|.
CASSFRGDTYEQYF
>TRBV4-3|TRBJ2-3|.
CASSQDLIAGGGTDTQYF
>TRBV7-6|TRBJ1-3|.
CASSLRPGVGNTIYF
>TRBV6-4|TRBJ2-5|.
CASSQGTANQETQYF
>TRBV7-8|TRBJ1-5|.
CASSLRQAGVNQPQHF
>TRBV7-2|TRBJ1-2|.
CASSLDMDRRLYGYTF
>TRBV7-7|TRBJ2-7|.
CASSSGTGGNYEQYF
>TRBV19|TRBJ2-7|.
CASSSLTSGRHEQYF
>TRBV9|TRBJ2-2|once
CASSAGLRNTGELFF
>TRBV19|TRBJ2-2|.
CASSIDRGGRTGELFF
>TRBV5-8|TRBJ1-5|.
CASSLPASNQPQHF
>TRBV7-8|TRBJ2-1|few
CASSIRQDNEQFF
>TRBV11-2|TRBJ2-3|.
CASSLGPGGDTQYF
>TRBV2|TRBJ2-1|.
CASNAGTAIYNEQFF
>TRBV9|TRBJ2-2|.
CASSDGTRGTGELFF
>TRBV7-9|TRBJ1-2|large
CASSPPGQGNYGYTF
>TRBV6-5|TRBJ2-3|.
CASSYGRAWGTDTQYF
>TRBV4-1|TRBJ2-1|.
CASSQVTGWNNEQFF
>TRBV6-5|TRBJ1-6|.
CASSPGTPYNSPLHF